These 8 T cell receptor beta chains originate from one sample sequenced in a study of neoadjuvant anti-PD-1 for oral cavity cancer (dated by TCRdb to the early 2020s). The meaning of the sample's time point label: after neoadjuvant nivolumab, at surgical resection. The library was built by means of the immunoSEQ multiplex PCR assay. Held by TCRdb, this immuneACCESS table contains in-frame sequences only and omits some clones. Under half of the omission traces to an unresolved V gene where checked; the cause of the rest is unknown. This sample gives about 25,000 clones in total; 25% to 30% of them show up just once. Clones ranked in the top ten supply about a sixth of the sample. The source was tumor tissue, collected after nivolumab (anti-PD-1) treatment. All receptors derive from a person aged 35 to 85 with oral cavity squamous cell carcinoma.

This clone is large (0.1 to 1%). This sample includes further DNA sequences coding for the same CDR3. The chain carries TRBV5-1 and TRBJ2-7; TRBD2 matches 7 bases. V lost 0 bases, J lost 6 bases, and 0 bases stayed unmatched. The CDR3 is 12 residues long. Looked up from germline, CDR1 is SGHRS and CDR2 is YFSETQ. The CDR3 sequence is CASSLAGGEQYF. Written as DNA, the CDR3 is TGCGCCAGCAGCTTGGCGGGAGGCGAGCAGTACTTC. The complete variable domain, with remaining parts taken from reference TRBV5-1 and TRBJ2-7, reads KAGVTQTPRYLIKTRGQQVTLSCSPISGHRSVSWYQQTPGQGLQFLFEYFSETQRNKGNFPGRFSGRQFSNSRSEMNVSTLELGDSALYLCASSLAGGEQYFGPGTRLTVT.

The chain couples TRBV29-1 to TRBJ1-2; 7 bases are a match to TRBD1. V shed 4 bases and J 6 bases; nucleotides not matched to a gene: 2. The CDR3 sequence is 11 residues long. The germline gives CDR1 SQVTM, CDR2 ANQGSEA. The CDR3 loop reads CSVVGGDGYTF. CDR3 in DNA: TGCAGCGTTGTAGGGGGCGATGGCTACACCTTC.

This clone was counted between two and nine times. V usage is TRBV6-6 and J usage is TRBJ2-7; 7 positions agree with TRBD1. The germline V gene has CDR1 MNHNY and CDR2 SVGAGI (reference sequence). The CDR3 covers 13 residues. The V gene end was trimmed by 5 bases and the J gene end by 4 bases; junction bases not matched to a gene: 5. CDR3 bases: TGTGCCAGCAGTCTAACAGGGGAGTACGAGCAGTACTTC. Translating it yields CASSLTGEYEQYF.

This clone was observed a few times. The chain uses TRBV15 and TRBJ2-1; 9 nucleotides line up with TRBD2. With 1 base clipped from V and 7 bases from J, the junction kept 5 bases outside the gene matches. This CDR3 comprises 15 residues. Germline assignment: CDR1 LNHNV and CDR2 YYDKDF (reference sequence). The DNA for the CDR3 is TGTGCCACCAGCAGAGTGACTAGCGGTTCGAATGAGCAGTTCTTC. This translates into CATSRVTSGSNEQFF.

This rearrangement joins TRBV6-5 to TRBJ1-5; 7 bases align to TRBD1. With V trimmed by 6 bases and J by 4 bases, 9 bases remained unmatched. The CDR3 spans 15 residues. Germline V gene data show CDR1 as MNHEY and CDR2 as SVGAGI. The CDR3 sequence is CASRPHRGLNQPQHF. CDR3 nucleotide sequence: TGTGCCAGCAGACCACACAGGGGCCTGAATCAGCCCCAGCATTTT.

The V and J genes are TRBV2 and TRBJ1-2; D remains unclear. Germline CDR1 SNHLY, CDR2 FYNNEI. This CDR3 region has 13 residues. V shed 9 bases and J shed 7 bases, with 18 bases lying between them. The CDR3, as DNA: TGTGCCAGAAGCTTAGAGTGGGCGCGTGGCTACACCTTC. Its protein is CARSLEWARGYTF.

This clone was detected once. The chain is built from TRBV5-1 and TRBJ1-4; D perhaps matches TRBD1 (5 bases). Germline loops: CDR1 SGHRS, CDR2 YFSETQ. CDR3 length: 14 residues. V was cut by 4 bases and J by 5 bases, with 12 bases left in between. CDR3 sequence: CASSRGVENEKLFF. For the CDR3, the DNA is TGCGCCAGCAGCAGGGGTGTTGAAAATGAAAAACTGTTTTTT.

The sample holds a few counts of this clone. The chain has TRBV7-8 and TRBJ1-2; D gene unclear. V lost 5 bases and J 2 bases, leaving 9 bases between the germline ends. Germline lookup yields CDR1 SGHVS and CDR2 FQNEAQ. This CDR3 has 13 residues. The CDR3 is CASSVSGNYGYTF. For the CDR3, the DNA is TGTGCCAGCAGCGTCAGTGGGAACTATGGCTACACCTTC.